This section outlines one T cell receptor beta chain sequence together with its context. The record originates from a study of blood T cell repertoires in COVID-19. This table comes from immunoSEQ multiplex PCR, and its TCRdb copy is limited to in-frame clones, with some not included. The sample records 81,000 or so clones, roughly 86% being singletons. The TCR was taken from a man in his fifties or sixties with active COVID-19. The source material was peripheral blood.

The CDR3 sequence is CASRNPRGMNTEAFF. The CDR3 DNA reads TGTGCCAGCAGGAACCCAAGGGGAATGAACACTGAAGCTTTCTTT. The chain carries TRBV28 and TRBJ1-1; D might be TRBD1 (5 bases). Germline CDR1 is MDHEN and CDR2 is SYDVKM. V was clipped by 6 bases and J by 0 bases, with 14 bases between them. This CDR3 is built from 15 residues.